A selection of T cell receptor beta chains follows, all from one sample in a study of control samples from healthy donors and cancer patients. Repertoires were generated with immunoSEQ multiplex PCR, while TCRdb's copy carries only in-frame clones and drops some. In the table there are 150,000 to 200,000 clones, 70% to 90% of which are singletons. Input material: blood. Source of these receptors: a man aged 25-45 years in good health. Each CDR3 is given with its conserved first and last residue. The order of the fields is V gene, D gene, CDR3 protein. D genes are given only for firm matches.

>TRBV3-1/TRBV3-2|TRBD2
CASSLGLAYEQYF
>TRBV10-3|-
CAISTEGGRNTEAFF
>TRBV18|-
CASSLEFATGELFF
>TRBV3-1/TRBV3-2|-
CASSQRYGYTF
>TRBV7-3|-
CASSSAPTETQYF
>TRBV20-1|-
CSASRKGDTQYF
>TRBV6-5|-
CASSYHTEAFF
>TRBV11-2|-
CASSTTENTEAFF
>TRBV29-1|-
CSVQGEEAFF
>TRBV18|-
CASSPKEGAVDEQYF
>TRBV2|-
CASTLDEQPQHF
>TRBV9|-
CASSGDHGNEQFF
>TRBV19|-
CASKLPLHF
>TRBV2|TRBD1
CASSLHLDRGGYTF
>TRBV18|TRBD2
CASSPLVGAGQETQYF
>TRBV24-1|-
CATSGGESDGNTIYF
>TRBV7-2|-
CASSLGGGLGTDTQYF
>TRBV6-5|-
CASSSQTWRKETQYF
>TRBV28|-
CASSPPRGLGQPQHF
>TRBV28|TRBD1
CASSMGQTNTEAFF
>TRBV10-1|-
CAIKIWTAHNEQFF
>TRBV19|TRBD1
CASRVGQPNTEAFF
>TRBV3-1/TRBV3-2|TRBD2
CASSQDWLAGGQETQYF
>TRBV3-1/TRBV3-2|-
CASSQERADEQYF
>TRBV4-1|TRBD1
CASSQDNKRQGARGYTF
>TRBV27|TRBD1
CASSLSVGRGPQGGGYTF
>TRBV9|TRBD1
CASSDRDRQNTEAFF
>TRBV2|TRBD2
CASSEGETSGQETQYF
>TRBV14|TRBD2
CASSHGGRAAGELFF
>TRBV6-9|-
CASRRGHSYEQYF
>TRBV27|-
CASIRSPGEMAFF
>TRBV28|-
CASSILGGSFYEQYF
>TRBV4-3|-
CASSQDRAGSSYNEQFF
>TRBV11-1|TRBD2
CASSLGSGGAYEQFF
>TRBV7-2|TRBD1
CASSLARTGNTIYF
>TRBV7-9|-
CASSFEGTLQPQHF
>TRBV18|-
CASSRRQETQYF
>TRBV7-9|TRBD2
CASSYTSGRSYEQYF
>TRBV11-3|TRBD2
CASSLGTSVYNEQFF
>TRBV3-1/TRBV3-2|-
CASSQGGGNQPQHF
>TRBV25-1|TRBD1
CASSPTGKNTEAFF
>TRBV7-2|-
CASSLRQTDTQYF
>TRBV9|-
CASSVEQGYNSPLHF